These 20 T cell receptor beta chains were all obtained from the same sample, sequenced in a study of cytomegalovirus exposure and HLA in healthy donors. The PCR made use of 60 Vbeta and 13 Jbeta primers. Profiled with immunoSEQ multiplex PCR; TCRdb holds only in-frame clones, not every one. The table records 200,000 or so clones, roughly 80% of them present only once. The material sequenced was PBMCs. The source is a man aged 35 to 55 in good health and CMV-seropositive.

This chain links TRBV2 with TRBJ1-2; D gene uncertain. Germline CDR1 is SNHLY and CDR2 is FYNNEI. The V end was cut by 4 bases, the J end by 6 bases, with 6 bases between. The CDR3 has 11 amino acids. The CDR3 loop is CASSASDGYTF. In DNA form, the CDR3 reads TGTGCCAGCAGTGCTTCGGATGGCTACACCTTC. Full variable domain (remainder filled in from reference TRBV2 and TRBJ1-2): EPEVTQTPSHQVTQMGQEVILRCVPISNHLYFYWYRQILGQKVEFLVSFYNNEISEKSEIFDDQFSVERPDGSNFTLKIRSTKLEDSAMYFCASSASDGYTFGSGTRLTVV.

In this sample, this clone turned up a few times. The rearrangement links TRBV5-8 to TRBJ1-1, with a possible D match to TRBD1 (5 bases). The CDR3 covers 16 residues. CDR1 SGHTS and CDR2 YDEGEE come from the germline V gene. V was shortened by 0 bases and J by 1 base, with 13 bases between the two germline ends. DNA for the CDR3: TGTGCCAGCAGCTTGGAGGGGAAGGTCGGGAACACTGAAGCTTTCTTT. Protein: CASSLEGKVGNTEAFF. Full variable domain (outside the CDR3, taken from reference TRBV5-8 and TRBJ1-1): EAGVTQSPTHLIKTRGQQATLRCSPISGHTSVYWYQQALGLGLQFLLWYDEGEERNRGNFPPRFSGRQFPNYSSELNVNALELEDSALYLCASSLEGKVGNTEAFFGQGTRLTVV.

This chain joins TRBV29-1 and TRBJ1-5; D perhaps matches TRBD1 (5 bases). This CDR3 is 13 amino acids long. Germline V gives CDR1 SQVTM, CDR2 ANQGSEA. The V end lost 8 bases, the J end lost 7 bases, and 18 bases lay between the germline ends. This chain's CDR3 is CSTDGGDGQPQHF. CDR3 nucleotides: TGCAGCACCGACGGGGGGGACGGGCAGCCCCAGCATTTT.

The V and J genes are TRBV5-6 and TRBJ2-5, with D possibly being TRBD1 (5 bases). The V end was cut by 2 bases, the J end by 9 bases, with 14 bases between. Germline V lookup: CDR1 SGHDT, CDR2 YYEEEE. The CDR3 consists of 13 residues. CDR3 nucleotide sequence: TGTGCCAGCAGCTTCAATCCGTCAGGGTCCCAGTACTTC. Translating it yields CASSFNPSGSQYF.

V is TRBV7-9 and J is TRBJ1-2, with 7 bases identical to TRBD1. The CDR3 has 16 amino acids. The V and J ends lost 4 bases and 8 bases, in that order; junction bases with no gene match: 16. Germline CDR1 is SEHNR and CDR2 is FQNEAQ (reference sequence). DNA of the CDR3: TGTGCCAGCAGCTCTAGACAGGGACATCTGGGCACAGGCTACACCTTC. It yields the protein CASSSRQGHLGTGYTF. Using reference TRBV7-9 and TRBJ1-2 for the parts outside the CDR3, the full variable domain is DTGVSQNPRHKITKRGQNVTFRCDPISEHNRLYWYRQTLGQGPEFLTYFQNEAQLEKSRLLSDRFSAERPKGSFSTLEIQRTEQGDSAMYLCASSSRQGHLGTGYTFGSGTRLTVV.

The chain links TRBV7-9 to TRBJ1-4; 9 nucleotides match TRBD1. The J segment lost 6 bases and the V segment lost 0 bases, leaving 2 bases of the junction unmatched. CDR1 and CDR2 from the germline V gene are SEHNR and FQNEAQ (reference sequence). This CDR3 contains 15 residues. CDR3 residues: CASSLADRGDEKLFF. The CDR3 DNA reads as TGTGCCAGCAGCTTAGCGGACAGGGGAGATGAAAAACTGTTTTTT.

V is TRBV19 and J is TRBJ2-1; TRBD2 matches at 16 bases. Looked up from germline, CDR1 is LNHDA and CDR2 is SQIVND (reference sequence). There are 18 residues in the CDR3. V gave up 5 bases and J gave up 3 bases; unmatched junction bases: 7. The CDR3 loop is CASSPGTSGGGYYNEQFF. The CDR3 DNA sequence: TGTGCCAGTAGTCCCGGGACTAGCGGGGGGGGTTACTACAATGAGCAGTTCTTC.

This sequence joins TRBV25-1 and TRBJ1-4, with D unclear. V was clipped by 4 bases and J by 8 bases, with 11 bases between them. The V gene's germline CDR1 is MGHDK and CDR2 SYGVNS. The CDR3 has 13 amino acids. The CDR3 loop is CASSVIGREKLFF. CDR3 DNA: TGTGCCAGCAGTGTGATCGGGAGGGAAAAACTGTTTTTT.

The chain links TRBV7-2 to TRBJ2-7; 11 positions agree with TRBD2. The CDR3 is 15 amino acids. Germline assignment: CDR1 SGHTA and CDR2 FQGNSA. The J segment lost 4 bases and the V segment lost 6 bases, leaving 8 bases of the junction unmatched. The DNA of the CDR3 is TGTGCCAGCAGTCAACTAGCGGGGGATCGATACGAGCAGTACTTC. Translated, it gives CASSQLAGDRYEQYF.

The chain has TRBV11-3 and TRBJ2-7; possibly TRBD1 for D (6 bases). CDR3 length: 14 amino acids. Germline-derived CDR1 and CDR2 are SGHNT and YENEEA. V was clipped by 5 bases and J by 4 bases, with 15 bases between them. The CDR3 here is CASSNTGTGYEQYF. CDR3 in DNA: TGTGCCAGCAGCAACACAGGGACCGGTTACGAGCAGTACTTC.

The gene calls are TRBV19 and TRBJ2-1, with TRBD1 matching over 9 bases. The CDR3 consists of 12 residues. V lost 5 bases to trimming and J lost 14 bases; unmatched junction nucleotides: 7. Germline lookup yields CDR1 LNHDA and CDR2 SQIVND (reference sequence). In DNA, the CDR3 is TGTGCCAGTAGTTTACAGGGGGCGCTCAAGTTCTTC. Translating it yields CASSLQGALKFF.

The rearrangement joins TRBV5-6 to TRBJ1-5; no definite D call. V lost 4 bases and J lost 5, with 16 bases in between. CDR3 length equals 15 residues. Germline assignment: CDR1 SGHDT and CDR2 YYEEEE. The CDR3 DNA reads as TGTGCCAGCAGCCTCCGAAACCTCGGGGATCAGCCCCAGCATTTT. Its protein is CASSLRNLGDQPQHF.

The gene calls are TRBV30 and TRBJ2-5; TRBD2 matches at 12 bases. V shed 1 base, J shed 4 bases, and the junction held 7 bases outside the gene matches. This CDR3 contains 16 residues. Germline V gene lookup returns CDR1 GTSNPN and CDR2 SVGIG (reference sequence). The CDR3 DNA sequence: TGTGCCTGGAGTGACTTACTAGCGGGGGGTGGAGAGACCCAGTACTTC. It is translated as CAWSDLLAGGGETQYF.

The rearrangement uses TRBV5-6 and TRBJ2-7; D ambiguous. Looked up from germline, CDR1 is SGHDT and CDR2 is YYEEEE. The CDR3 has 14 residues. Trimming pared 0 bases from V and 3 bases from J, leaving 10 bases between. CDR3: CASSLGTPGYEQYF. DNA for the CDR3: TGTGCCAGCAGCTTGGGTACTCCCGGCTACGAGCAGTACTTC. The full variable domain, with the rest looked up from reference TRBV5-6 and TRBJ2-7, is DAGVTQSPTHLIKTRGQQVTLRCSPKSGHDTVSWYQQALGQGPQFIFQYYEEEERQRGNFPDRFSGHQFPNYSSELNVNALLLGDSALYLCASSLGTPGYEQYFGPGTRLTVT.

This clone is a singleton in its sample. V gene TRBV18 combines with J gene TRBJ2-3; 11 bases line up with TRBD2. Germline values: CDR1 KGHSH, CDR2 LQKENI. The CDR3 sequence is 16 residues long. The V gene end was trimmed by 3 bases and the J gene end by 3 bases; junction bases not matched to a gene: 5. CDR3 sequence (DNA): TGTGCCAGCTCACCGCCTAGCGGGGGGTTGACAGATACGCAGTATTTT. Translation gives CASSPPSGGLTDTQYF.

The rearrangement joins TRBV5-6 to TRBJ2-7; 7 nucleotides align to TRBD1. V shed 0 bases and J 6 bases; nucleotides not matched to a gene: 6. The length of the CDR3 is 14 residues. CDR1 is SGHDT and CDR2 is YYEEEE in the germline V gene. Here the CDR3 DNA reads TGTGCCAGCAGCTTGGTAGGGACAGTCAGCGAGCAGTACTTC. It translates to CASSLVGTVSEQYF.

The chain is built from TRBV7-8 and TRBJ2-5; D is perhaps TRBD1 (6 bases). The CDR3 spans 14 residues. Trimming shortened V by 6 bases and J by 2 bases, and 13 bases separated the two germline ends. Germline V CDR1 and CDR2: SGHVS, FQNEAQ. In DNA form, the CDR3 reads TGTGCCAGCAGACAAAAGAGGGGGCAAGAGACCCAGTACTTC. Translating it yields CASRQKRGQETQYF.

This chain links TRBV5-6 with TRBJ1-1, with TRBD1 matching 10 bases. Germline lookup yields CDR1 SGHDT and CDR2 YYEEEE. The V segment lost 5 bases and the J segment 4 bases; nucleotides outside the gene matches: 5. The CDR3 sequence is 14 residues long. The CDR3 spells CASRGQGFSTEAFF. The CDR3 nucleotides are TGTGCCAGCAGGGGACAGGGGTTTAGCACTGAAGCTTTCTTT.

The chain is built from TRBV27 and TRBJ1-5, with TRBD1 identical over 10 bases. This CDR3 has 17 residues. Per germline, CDR1 MNHEY and CDR2 SMNVEV (reference sequence). Trimming at V came to 8 bases and at J to 5 bases, leaving 15 bases not matched to a gene. CDR3 sequence: CASGNNKDRGRDQPQHF. The CDR3 DNA is TGTGCCAGCGGAAACAACAAAGACAGGGGGCGCGATCAGCCCCAGCATTTT.

This clone came up once. The chain couples TRBV25-1 to TRBJ2-3, with D possibly being TRBD1 (6 bases). Trimming took 5 bases from V and 0 from J, leaving 15 bases between them. The CDR3 totals 16 residues. Germline V gene sequence: CDR1 MGHDK, CDR2 SYGVNS. CDR3 amino acids: CASSLKRGISTDTQYF. For the CDR3, the DNA is TGTGCCAGCAGTCTTAAAAGGGGGATTAGCACAGATACGCAGTATTTT.